Below are 20 T cell receptor beta chains sequenced from a single sample in a study of control samples from healthy donors and cancer patients. The table came from immunoSEQ multiplex PCR; TCRdb's copy has only in-frame clones and leaves some out. The table has about 94,000 clones, 90% seen once. Sequenced: blood. The receptors stem from a woman aged 18 to 35 in good health.

This CDR3 is CASSFGQRLNYGYTF. CDR3 DNA: TGTGCCAGCAGCTTCGGACAGCGCCTCAACTATGGCTACACCTTC. The chain combines TRBV5-6 with TRBJ1-2, with TRBD1 as a possible D gene (6 bases). Germline CDR1 reads SGHDT; CDR2 reads YYEEEE. Trimming shortened V by 2 bases and J by 2 bases, and 13 bases separated the two germline ends. The CDR3 runs to 15 residues. Supplemented by reference TRBV5-6 and TRBJ1-2, the full variable domain reads DAGVTQSPTHLIKTRGQQVTLRCSPKSGHDTVSWYQQALGQGPQFIFQYYEEEERQRGNFPDRFSGHQFPNYSSELNVNALLLGDSALYLCASSFGQRLNYGYTFGSGTRLTVV.

The chain links TRBV3-1 (or the pseudogene TRBV3-2) to TRBJ2-5, with 16 bases identical to TRBD2. Germline V gene lookup returns CDR1 LGHDT and CDR2 YNNKEL (reference sequence). The V and J ends lost 5 bases and 5 bases, in that order; junction bases with no gene match: 2. The CDR3 runs 15 residues. The CDR3 loop reads CASSGTSGGAETQYF. As DNA, the CDR3 is TGTGCCAGCAGCGGGACTAGCGGGGGGGCCGAGACCCAGTACTTC.

The DNA for the CDR3 is TGTGCCAGCAGCTTACCAGCCTCCGGGGGATCGGGTAATTCACCCCTCCACTTT. Translating gives CASSLPASGGSGNSPLHF. The chain carries TRBV7-8 and TRBJ1-6; TRBD1 might be the D (5 bases). Germline CDR1 SGHVS, CDR2 FQNEAQ. Trimming pared 2 bases from V and 6 bases from J, leaving 20 bases between. This CDR3 has 18 residues.

The chain joins TRBV9 to TRBJ2-1, with 8 positions matching TRBD1. The trim removed 2 bases at V and 3 bases at J, leaving 7 bases unmatched. Per germline, CDR1 SGDLS and CDR2 YYNGEE. The CDR3 spans 16 residues. CDR3 in amino acids: CASSVSNGQGYNEQFF. The CDR3 DNA reads TGTGCCAGCAGCGTGAGTAATGGACAGGGCTACAATGAGCAGTTCTTC.

There are a few counts of this clone. V usage is TRBV7-9 and J usage is TRBJ1-6; D uncertain. Germline V gene sequence: CDR1 SEHNR, CDR2 FQNEAQ (reference sequence). Trimming took off 0 bases at V and 10 bases at J, with 10 bases between the two ends. The CDR3 runs to 14 residues. CDR3 amino acids: CASSLAWPGSPLHF. The CDR3 DNA follows: TGTGCCAGCAGCTTAGCGTGGCCTGGCTCACCCCTCCACTTT.

The chain carries TRBV7-9 and TRBJ1-2; maybe TRBD1 (5 bases). V lost 1 base and J 4 bases, leaving 10 bases between the germline ends. The CDR3 is 14 residues long. CDR1 SEHNR and CDR2 FQNEAQ come from the germline V gene (reference sequence). The CDR3 region is CASSLVEQVYGYTF. The CDR3 coding sequence is TGTGCCAGCAGCTTAGTTGAACAGGTCTATGGCTACACCTTC.

The chain has TRBV29-1 and TRBJ2-3; D is perhaps TRBD1 (5 bases). The CDR3 covers 16 residues. Per the germline V gene, CDR1 is SQVTM and CDR2 is ANQGSEA. Trimming pared 6 bases from V and 2 bases from J, leaving 21 bases between. DNA of the CDR3: TGCAGCGTAATACCAACATCAGGGTCGGACACAGATACGCAGTATTTT. Translating it yields CSVIPTSGSDTDTQYF.

The chain uses TRBV11-2 and TRBJ1-1; D not resolved. The germline CDR1 and CDR2 sequences are SGHAT and FQNNGV. The length of the CDR3 is 11 residues. V shed 4 bases and J shed 8 bases, with 8 bases lying between them. The CDR3 DNA follows: TGTGCCAGCAGCTCAACAGAAGAAGCTTTCTTT. Amino acids: CASSSTEEAFF.

This chain links TRBV19 with TRBJ1-1; D is unresolved. This CDR3 has 11 residues. V shed 7 bases and J shed 1 base, with 4 bases lying between them. Per germline, CDR1 LNHDA and CDR2 SQIVND (reference sequence). DNA for the CDR3: TGTGCCAGTAAGCAGAACACTGAAGCTTTCTTT. It is translated as CASKQNTEAFF.

The chain carries TRBV13 and TRBJ2-2; 13 nucleotides agree with TRBD2. The CDR3 totals 17 residues. V was clipped by 3 bases and J by 5 bases; unmatched bases: 6. Germline values: CDR1 PRHDT, CDR2 FYEKMQ (reference sequence). This chain's CDR3 is CASSFHRLAGGTGELFF. CDR3 sequence (DNA): TGTGCCAGCAGCTTCCACCGACTAGCGGGGGGTACCGGGGAGCTGTTTTTT.

Only one count was recorded for this clone. V is TRBV1 and J is TRBJ2-7. TRBV1 is flagged as a pseudogene. The CDR3 has 10 amino acids. CDR3 DNA sequence: TGTACCAGGACCTCCTACGAGCAGTACTTC. Encoded protein: CTRTSYEQYF.

The V call is TRBV2, the J call TRBJ1-2; TRBD1 might be the D (6 bases). Germline loops: CDR1 SNHLY, CDR2 FYNNEI. This CDR3 is 17 amino acids long. Trimming removed 6 bases at V and 0 bases at J, with 20 bases between. CDR3: CASRQLFPGTPNYGYTF. The CDR3 DNA reads TGTGCCAGCAGGCAACTCTTTCCCGGGACACCTAACTATGGCTACACCTTC.

The DNA of the CDR3 is TGTGCCAGCAGCAGGGCCTCGGGACAGCTCTACAATGAGCAGTTCTTC. This codes for CASSRASGQLYNEQFF. The rearrangement uses TRBV6-6 and TRBJ2-1; 7 bases are a match to TRBD1. The CDR3 spans 16 residues. The trim removed 6 bases at V and 3 bases at J, leaving 11 bases unmatched. Germline V CDR1 and CDR2: MNHNY, SVGAGI (reference sequence).

V and J are TRBV7-9 and TRBJ1-2; perhaps TRBD1 as D (6 bases). Trimming took 5 bases from V and 8 from J, leaving 15 bases between them. CDR3 length: 13 amino acids. Germline V gene data show CDR1 as SEHNR and CDR2 as FQNEAQ (reference sequence). CDR3 in DNA: TGTGCCAGCAGCCCAACAAACAGGGCAGGCTACACCTTC. Translated: CASSPTNRAGYTF.

V and J are TRBV7-3 and TRBJ2-7, with D possibly being TRBD2 (6 bases). CDR1 and CDR2 (germline): SGHTA, FQGTGA. The CDR3 is made up of 13 amino acids. Trimming removed 1 base at V and 6 bases at J, with 10 bases between. This CDR3 reads CASSLNLGGEQYF. CDR3 DNA: TGTGCCAGCAGCTTAAATTTGGGAGGCGAGCAGTACTTC.

V and J are TRBV5-4 and TRBJ2-3, with D unresolved. V was clipped by 4 bases and J by 6 bases, with 6 bases between them. CDR1 is SGHNT, CDR2 YYREEE, per germline (reference sequence). The CDR3 spans 11 residues. This CDR3 is CASSGWDTQYF. CDR3 DNA sequence: TGTGCCAGCAGCGGTTGGGATACGCAGTATTTT.

CDR3 loop: CASSQAPTGVQETQYF. The CDR3 DNA sequence: TGTGCCAGCAGCCAAGCGCCGACGGGGGTGCAAGAGACCCAGTACTTC. The V call is TRBV3-1 (or the pseudogene TRBV3-2), the J call TRBJ2-5; D might be TRBD2 (6 bases). The CDR3 extends over 16 amino acids. From germline, CDR1 is LGHDT and CDR2 YNNKEL (reference sequence). V dropped 1 base and J dropped 2 bases, with 14 bases sitting between them.

The rearrangement links TRBV5-4 to TRBJ1-1; D is ambiguous. Looked up from germline, CDR1 is SGHNT and CDR2 is YYREEE (reference sequence). This CDR3 contains 12 residues. Trimming stripped 0 bases from V and 3 bases from J, with 3 bases between. The CDR3 region has the DNA TGTGCCAGCAGCTTGGAGGACACTGAAGCTTTCTTT. This gives the protein CASSLEDTEAFF.

The V and J genes are TRBV11-3 and TRBJ1-4, with unresolved D. Germline lookup yields CDR1 SGHNT and CDR2 YENEEA. CDR3 size: 12 residues. The V gene lost 4 bases and the J gene lost 8 bases, with 8 bases spanning the gap. CDR3 loop: CASSSNAEKLFF. The CDR3 DNA follows: TGTGCCAGCAGCTCAAACGCCGAAAAACTGTTTTTT. The full variable domain, in which reference TRBV11-3 and TRBJ1-4 provide the parts outside the CDR3, is EAGVVQSPRYKIIEKKQPVAFWCNPISGHNTLYWYLQNLGQGPELLIRYENEEAVDDSQLPKDRFSAERLKGVDSTLKIQPAELGDSAVYLCASSSNAEKLFFGSGTQLSVL.

This chain's CDR3 is CASSLDASGNTIYF. Here the CDR3 DNA reads TGTGCCAGCAGCTTAGACGCCTCAGGGAACACCATATATTTT. This chain uses TRBV7-2 with TRBJ1-3, with TRBD1 as a possible D gene (5 bases). V was cut by 1 base and J by 7 bases, with 11 bases left in between. CDR1 SGHTA and CDR2 FQGNSA come from the germline V gene. CDR3 size: 14 residues.